The 24 T cell receptor beta chains reported below all come from one sample, sequenced in a study of cytomegalovirus exposure and HLA in healthy donors. Only in-frame clones appear in the TCRdb table, and some are missing; sequencing was by immunoSEQ multiplex PCR. The sample has roughly 330,000 clones, roughly 87% seen once. Sequencing was performed on PBMCs. The receptors originated from a woman aged 25 to 39 in good health and CMV-seropositive.

This clone has only a few counts. The CDR3: CASSPDFGYEQYF. DNA for the CDR3: TGTGCCAGCAGCCCAGATTTTGGCTACGAGCAGTACTTC. This chain links TRBV6-5 with TRBJ2-7; the D is unclear. The CDR3 length is 13 residues. V was pared by 6 bases and J by 3 bases, with 12 bases between. CDR1 and CDR2 from the germline V gene are MNHEY and SVGAGI.

Details on this clone: The same CDR3 can be traced to other DNA sequences in this sample. J is TRBJ1-1 and V is TRBV27; the D is unclear. Germline V CDR1 and CDR2: MNHEY, SMNVEV (reference sequence). The CDR3 contains 13 residues. Between the trimmed V and J ends, which lost 2 bases and 2 bases, there was a span of 6 bases. The CDR3 reads CASSLGRNTEAFF. CDR3 coding DNA: TGTGCCAGCAGTTTAGGCAGAAACACTGAAGCTTTCTTT.

This clone was seen only a few times. The rearrangement joins TRBV5-4 to TRBJ2-7, with D perhaps matching TRBD2 (6 bases). This CDR3 spans 14 amino acids. V was clipped by 0 bases and J by 6 bases, with 13 bases between them. CDR1 is SGHNT, CDR2 YYREEE, per germline (reference sequence). CDR3 residues: CASSLAGALPEQYF. The CDR3 bases are TGTGCCAGCAGCTTGGCGGGAGCCCTTCCCGAGCAGTACTTC.

This chain links TRBV29-1 with TRBJ1-4, with D maybe TRBD1 (5 bases). The CDR3 runs to 12 residues. Trimming pared 8 bases from V and 7 bases from J, leaving 14 bases between. Germline V gene data show CDR1 as SQVTM and CDR2 as ANQGSEA. CDR3 sequence reads: CSFGQGTEKLFF. The CDR3 region has the DNA TGCAGCTTTGGGCAGGGAACTGAAAAACTGTTTTTT.

The genes are TRBV9 and TRBJ2-2; perhaps D is TRBD1 or TRBD2 (5 bases each). V lost 3 bases and J lost 1, with 13 bases in between. The germline gives CDR1 SGDLS, CDR2 YYNGEE. The CDR3 length is 16 residues. CDR3 sequence (DNA): TGTGCCAGCAGCGGAACGGGACGCCGGAACACCGGGGAGCTGTTTTTT. It is translated as CASSGTGRRNTGELFF.

This clone was observed once. Distinct nucleotide sequences in the sample also encode this CDR3. The chain uses TRBV5-1 and TRBJ2-7; possibly TRBD2 for D (5 bases). Germline V lookup: CDR1 SGHRS, CDR2 YFSETQ. This CDR3 has 12 amino acids. V was trimmed by 4 bases and J by 2 bases, leaving 7 bases between them. CDR3 protein: CASSSGAYEQYF. In nucleotides, the CDR3 is TGCGCCAGCAGCAGCGGAGCCTACGAGCAGTACTTC.

The chain links TRBV4-2 to TRBJ2-5, with 10 bases lining up with TRBD1. With V trimmed by 1 base and J by 0 bases, 8 bases remained unmatched. This CDR3 is built from 18 residues. Germline V gives CDR1 LGHNA, CDR2 YNFKEQ. CDR3 in amino acids: CASSQVGQGRTYQETQYF. The CDR3 nucleotides are TGTGCCAGCAGCCAAGTGGGACAGGGGCGAACTTACCAAGAGACCCAGTACTTC.

The chain uses TRBV4-2 and TRBJ2-1, with 10 bases aligning to TRBD1. The junction had 7 bases not matched to a gene; V was cut back by 5 bases and J by 6 bases. The CDR3 is 15 amino acids. The germline V gene encodes CDR1 LGHNA and CDR2 YNFKEQ. In nucleotides, the CDR3 is TGTGCCAGCAGCTCCCGGGACAGGGGCCCCAATGAGCAGTTCTTC. Its translation is CASSSRDRGPNEQFF.

This chain connects TRBV9 to TRBJ1-2; TRBD1 matches 8 bases. V shed 4 bases, J shed 3 bases, and the junction held 5 bases outside the gene matches. This CDR3 comprises 14 residues. Germline V CDR1 and CDR2: SGDLS, YYNGEE. CDR3 coding DNA: TGTGCCAGCAGCATAAACAGGGGGGACTATGGCTACACCTTC. Translating it yields CASSINRGDYGYTF.

The V and J genes are TRBV27 and TRBJ2-7, with 9 bases identical to TRBD1. This CDR3 contains 18 residues. The J segment lost 2 bases and the V segment lost 5 bases, leaving 16 bases of the junction unmatched. Germline V gene data show CDR1 as MNHEY and CDR2 as SMNVEV (reference sequence). CDR3 sequence: CASSPTTGTGSPTYEQYF. CDR3 nucleotides: TGTGCCAGCAGTCCAACTACCGGGACAGGGTCCCCAACCTACGAGCAGTACTTC.

This chain joins TRBV7-3 and TRBJ1-1, with 7 bases that match TRBD1. Unmatched junction bases numbered 7, after V lost 2 bases and J lost 4 bases. This CDR3 comprises 15 residues. CDR1 is SGHTA and CDR2 is FQGTGA in the germline V gene. CDR3 in DNA: TGTGCCAGCAGCTTACTAAGACAGGGCCGCACTGAAGCTTTCTTT. This sequence encodes CASSLLRQGRTEAFF. Variable domain in full (rest from reference TRBV7-3 and TRBJ1-1): GAGVSQTPSNKVTEKGKYVELRCDPISGHTALYWYRQSLGQGPEFLIYFQGTGAADDSGLPNDRFFAVRPEGSVSTLKIQRTERGDSAVYLCASSLLRQGRTEAFFGQGTRLTVV.

V is TRBV30 and J is TRBJ2-1, with D possibly called TRBD1 or TRBD2 (7 bases each). The CDR3 has 15 residues. Germline assignment: CDR1 GTSNPN and CDR2 SVGIG (reference sequence). V lost 2 bases and J lost 4, with 15 bases in between. This chain's CDR3 is CAWSTSGTAYNEQFF. CDR3 bases: TGTGCCTGGAGTACAAGCGGGACAGCTTACAATGAGCAGTTCTTC.

The chain joins TRBV19 to TRBJ1-5; TRBD1 is a possible D gene (5 bases). The CDR3 covers 17 residues. Per the germline V gene, CDR1 is LNHDA and CDR2 is SQIVND (reference sequence). V lost 4 bases to trimming and J lost 0 bases, with 16 bases between them. The CDR3 sequence is CASSTIPGRNSNQPQHF. CDR3 bases: TGTGCCAGTAGTACAATCCCGGGACGGAATAGCAATCAGCCCCAGCATTTT. Full variable domain (rest looked up from reference TRBV19 and TRBJ1-5): DGGITQSPKYLFRKEGQNVTLSCEQNLNHDAMYWYRQDPGQGLRLIYYSQIVNDFQKGDIAEGYSVSREKKESFPLTVTSAQKNPTAFYLCASSTIPGRNSNQPQHFGDGTRLSIL.

The gene calls are TRBV7-3 and TRBJ2-5; TRBD2 matches at 13 bases. CDR3 length equals 14 residues. Per the germline V gene, CDR1 is SGHTA and CDR2 is FQGTGA. V shed 8 bases, J shed 5 bases, and the junction held 5 bases outside the gene matches. The DNA for the CDR3 is TGTGCCAGCTCGACTAGCGGGAGGATGGAGACCCAGTACTTC. The encoded protein is CASSTSGRMETQYF. Using reference TRBV7-3 and TRBJ2-5 for the parts outside the CDR3, the full variable domain is GAGVSQTPSNKVTEKGKYVELRCDPISGHTALYWYRQSLGQGPEFLIYFQGTGAADDSGLPNDRFFAVRPEGSVSTLKIQRTERGDSAVYLCASSTSGRMETQYFGPGTRLLVL.

V gene TRBV28 combines with J gene TRBJ1-2; 7 bases agree with TRBD1. V lost 3 bases and J lost 7; bases outside the gene matches: 8. CDR1 is MDHEN, CDR2 SYDVKM, per germline. CDR3 size: 14 residues. The DNA for the CDR3 is TGTGCCAGCAGTTTCCGTGACAGGGCGTCTGGCTACACCTTC. It yields the protein CASSFRDRASGYTF.

In this sample, this clone turned up once. V usage is TRBV9 and J usage is TRBJ1-1, with 8 nucleotides matching TRBD1. Germline CDR1 reads SGDLS; CDR2 reads YYNGEE. Germline trimming cut 3 bases from V and 3 bases from J; bases unmatched to any gene: 13. This CDR3 is built from 17 residues. CDR3: CASSEPLDRAIDTEAFF. DNA of the CDR3: TGTGCCAGCAGCGAGCCCCTGGACAGGGCGATAGACACTGAAGCTTTCTTT.

This chain uses TRBV7-2 with TRBJ2-7; 8 bases match TRBD1. The CDR3 consists of 15 residues. V dropped 4 bases and J dropped 5; count of bases not matched to a gene: 10. Germline CDR1 SGHTA, CDR2 FQGNSA. In nucleotides, the CDR3 is TGTGCCAGCAGCTCGCGCGGGACAGGAAGGCACGAGCAGTACTTC. Protein: CASSSRGTGRHEQYF.

The rearrangement joins TRBV9 to TRBJ1-1; D not certain. Germline V gene lookup returns CDR1 SGDLS and CDR2 YYNGEE. The ends were cut back, 3 bases at V and 1 base at J, with 16 bases in the middle. The CDR3 totals 16 residues. CDR3 sequence: CASSARFGSPNTEAFF. CDR3 coding DNA: TGTGCCAGCAGCGCAAGATTTGGCAGCCCGAACACTGAAGCTTTCTTT.

The chain has TRBV19 and TRBJ2-1, with 9 bases that match TRBD1. The CDR3 length is 15 residues. CDR1 and CDR2 (germline): LNHDA, SQIVND (reference sequence). The J segment lost 6 bases and the V segment lost 4 bases, leaving 7 bases of the junction unmatched. The CDR3 protein is CASSKDRGASNEQFF. CDR3 nucleotides: TGTGCCAGTAGTAAAGACAGGGGGGCATCCAATGAGCAGTTCTTC.

V is TRBV7-2 and J is TRBJ2-1; TRBD2 matches at 8 bases. The CDR3 has 13 residues. V dropped 7 bases and J dropped 6; count of bases not matched to a gene: 5. Per germline, CDR1 SGHTA and CDR2 FQGNSA. The CDR3: CASTLTSANEQFF. The CDR3 DNA reads as TGTGCCAGCACCCTGACTAGCGCCAATGAGCAGTTCTTC.

This chain connects TRBV18 to TRBJ1-6; no definite D call. Trimming removed 6 bases from V and 9 bases from J, with 9 bases in between. The CDR3 length is 12 residues. Germline V gene lookup returns CDR1 KGHSH and CDR2 LQKENI. In DNA form, the CDR3 reads TGTGCCAGCTCCCTCCCGAGTTCACCCCTCCACTTT. Protein sequence: CASSLPSSPLHF.

This sequence joins TRBV6-9 and TRBJ1-2; 9 bases align to TRBD1. The germline V gene has CDR1 MNHGY and CDR2 SVAAGI. Trimming at V came to 2 bases and at J to 6 bases, leaving 10 bases not matched to a gene. This CDR3 contains 16 residues. The CDR3 sequence is CASSYISYRGQDGYTF. The CDR3 nucleotides read TGTGCCAGCAGTTATATATCGTACAGGGGGCAGGATGGCTACACCTTC.

This clone was found many times. V and J are TRBV4-2 and TRBJ2-3; TRBD2 agrees at 12 bases. The CDR3 is 16 residues long. The junction had 1 base not matched to a gene; V was cut back by 0 bases and J by 3 bases. Per germline, CDR1 LGHNA and CDR2 YNFKEQ. CDR3 in DNA: TGTGCCAGCAGCCAAGAACTAGCGGGAGGTACAGATACGCAGTATTTT. This translates into CASSQELAGGTDTQYF.

The V and J genes are TRBV5-6 and TRBJ1-5; possibly TRBD1 for D (5 bases). The CDR3 covers 14 residues. Trimming took off 2 bases at V and 2 bases at J, with 8 bases between the two ends. Looked up from germline, CDR1 is SGHDT and CDR2 is YYEEEE. This CDR3 reads CASSFGTGNQPQHF. The CDR3 DNA is TGTGCCAGCAGCTTTGGGACTGGCAATCAGCCCCAGCATTTT.